This T cell receptor beta chain was retrieved from a study of identical twins (TCRdb year 2016). With respect to the entire study: To test whether fetal clonotypes persist, this study deep-sequenced TCR alpha and beta repertoires from monozygotic twins, from unrelated adults of various ages, and from cord blood. To rule out contamination, the twin experiments were replicated at different times with different library preparation protocols. General study outcomes and caveats: Fewer insertions were carried by abundant cord blood beta clonotypes, a similar but weaker trend appeared in young adult naive repertoires, and no such trend appeared in memory repertoires. Out-of-frame TCR alpha sharing in monozygotic twins was systematically underestimated by recombination models, whereas sharing between unrelated individuals was in agreement with the recombination models. The excess sharing between twins in beta out-of-frame sequences was weaker because fewer shared sequences reduced the signal-to-noise ratio. Because the same donors could not be followed over many years, conclusions were based on cross-sectional statistical analysis. Invariant T cells such as MAIT and iNKT could partly confound zero-insertion analyses, although diverse VJ usage argued against such confounding for most clonotypes. Out-of-frame TCR alpha sequences shared between twins showed an excess of low generation-probability sequences compared with coincidental sharing between unrelated individuals.

All donors were healthy Caucasians. Three pairs of female monozygotic twins, all aged 18 to 29 years, made up the twin cohort. CD4+ and CD8+ T cell populations were isolated with positive isolation kits from Invitrogen. Library generation was performed with 5' RACE. The listed sequencing device is Illumina HiSeq 2000. Template switching added a universal primer binding site, and the final cDNA carried a unique molecular identifier that allowed TCR cDNA molecules to be counted accurately. Specific primers in the conserved constant-segment region were used to synthesize first-strand cDNA for the TCR alpha and beta chains. To control for contamination, every cDNA library carried two barcodes: a SMART-Mk sample barcode plus Illumina barcodes. TruSeq adapter sequences along with Illumina sample barcodes were introduced in two successive PCR steps. The TCR alpha and beta cDNA libraries were sequenced on the Illumina HiSeq platform using custom primers. Processing in the source paper ran as follows. Unique molecular identifiers were extracted from raw reads with MiGEC, and CDR3 positions were determined with MiXCR. Recombination models were inferred per individual with the repgenHMM and IGoR tools using an EM algorithm. Shared clonotype analysis was performed with the tcR package in R, normalizing sharing by the product of cloneset sizes. To study raw recombination free of thymic and clonal selection effects, out-of-frame nonproductive sequences were analyzed. Starting from the raw public reads, TCRdb applied fastp trimming at Q25, assembled clones with MiXCR and retained in-frame beta chains. A single entry per CDR3 protein holds the most common genes and DNA from its merged rows. What appears here as the V and J calls and clone size reflects TCRdb's work, not the paper's. The sample table holds around 490,000 distinct CDR3 sequences, of which roughly 15% were seen once. The ten largest account for roughly 0.46% of the sample.

This clonotype was detected only a few times. The antigen it binds to is not known. One base away there is no much larger clone; base qualities are not given. Per the germline V gene, KGHDR is the CDR1 and SFDVKD is the CDR2. The CDR3 has 13 amino acids, counting the end cysteine and phenylalanine. The entry retains the CDR3 DNA only, 39 bases that are in frame from base 1. The germline ends are 10 bases apart after V is trimmed by 9 bases and J by 2 bases. These sequences were also reported in another study, on yellow fever vaccine responses in identical twins. Looking at the second paper: The T cell response to vaccination in identical twins was reported by the authors to appear partly convergent and partly personalized. In the study, vaccine-responding T cell clones were precisely tracked in identical twins.

The V and J segments used are TRBV24-1 and TRBJ1-5; the D gene is not confidently resolved. The origin of this receptor is a woman between 18 and 29 years old in good health. Sequenced: CD4+ T cells sorted from blood. The CDR3 region reads CATGDQGNQPQHF. DNA sequence: TGTGCCACCGGGGATCAGGGCAATCAGCCCCAGCATTTT.